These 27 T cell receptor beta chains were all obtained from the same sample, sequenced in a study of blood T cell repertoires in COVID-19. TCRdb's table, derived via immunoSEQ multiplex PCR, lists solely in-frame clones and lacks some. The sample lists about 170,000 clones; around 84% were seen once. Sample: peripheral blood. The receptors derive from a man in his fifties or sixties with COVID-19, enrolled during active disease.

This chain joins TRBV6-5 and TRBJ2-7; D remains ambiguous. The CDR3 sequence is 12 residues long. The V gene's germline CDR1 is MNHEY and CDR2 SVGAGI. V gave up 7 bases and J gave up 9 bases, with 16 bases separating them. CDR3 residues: CASNSLVPGQYF. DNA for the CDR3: TGTGCCAGCAACTCCCTGGTCCCCGGGCAGTACTTC.

CDR3 amino acids: CASRFRTGNEKLFF. The DNA of the CDR3 is TGTGCCAGCAGATTCCGGACAGGGAATGAAAAACTGTTTTTT. This rearrangement joins TRBV28 to TRBJ1-4; 8 nucleotides align to TRBD1. With V trimmed by 6 bases and J by 5 bases, 5 bases remained unmatched. CDR3 size: 14 residues. CDR1 MDHEN and CDR2 SYDVKM come from the germline V gene.

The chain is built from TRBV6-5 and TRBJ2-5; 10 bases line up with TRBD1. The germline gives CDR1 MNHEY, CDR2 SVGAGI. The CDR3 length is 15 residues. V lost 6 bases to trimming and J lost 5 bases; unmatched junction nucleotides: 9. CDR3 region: CASRSPGQGMETQYF. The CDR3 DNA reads TGTGCCAGCAGGTCCCCGGGACAGGGGATGGAGACCCAGTACTTC.

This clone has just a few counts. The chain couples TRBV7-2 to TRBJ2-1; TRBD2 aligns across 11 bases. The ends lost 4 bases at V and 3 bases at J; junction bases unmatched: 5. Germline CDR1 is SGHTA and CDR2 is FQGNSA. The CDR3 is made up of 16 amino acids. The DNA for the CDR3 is TGTGCCAGCAGCTACACCGGGACTAGCGGCTACAATGAGCAGTTCTTC. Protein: CASSYTGTSGYNEQFF.

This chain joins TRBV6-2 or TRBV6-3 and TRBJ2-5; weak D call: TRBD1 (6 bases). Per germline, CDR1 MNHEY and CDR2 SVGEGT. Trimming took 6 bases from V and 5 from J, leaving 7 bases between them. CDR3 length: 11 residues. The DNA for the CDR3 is TGTGCCAGCAGCCAGGGGGAGACCCAGTACTTC. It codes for CASSQGETQYF.

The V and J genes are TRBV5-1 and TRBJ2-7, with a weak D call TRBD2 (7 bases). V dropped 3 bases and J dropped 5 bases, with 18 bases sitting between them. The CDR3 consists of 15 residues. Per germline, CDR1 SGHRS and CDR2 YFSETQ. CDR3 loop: CASSSGRGAGDEQYF. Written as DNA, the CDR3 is TGCGCCAGCAGCTCGGGACGGGGGGCCGGGGACGAGCAGTACTTC. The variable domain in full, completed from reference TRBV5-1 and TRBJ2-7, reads KAGVTQTPRYLIKTRGQQVTLSCSPISGHRSVSWYQQTPGQGLQFLFEYFSETQRNKGNFPGRFSGRQFSNSRSEMNVSTLELGDSALYLCASSSGRGAGDEQYFGPGTRLTVT.

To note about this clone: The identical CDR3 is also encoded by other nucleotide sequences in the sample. In DNA, the CDR3 is TGCAGCGTTGGGAACAGAGTAAATCAGCCCCAGCATTTT. Its protein product is CSVGNRVNQPQHF. This sequence joins TRBV29-1 and TRBJ1-5; D is unclear. Germline V CDR1 and CDR2: SQVTM, ANQGSEA. This CDR3 has 13 amino acids. The germline V and J ends were trimmed by 4 bases and 4 bases, with 11 bases remaining between them.

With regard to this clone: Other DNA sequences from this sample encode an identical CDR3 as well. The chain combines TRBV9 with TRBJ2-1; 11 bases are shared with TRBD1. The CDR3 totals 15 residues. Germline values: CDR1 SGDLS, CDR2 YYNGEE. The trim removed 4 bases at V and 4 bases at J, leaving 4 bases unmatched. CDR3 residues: CASSPGQGGYNEQFF. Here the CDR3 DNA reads TGTGCCAGCAGCCCGGGACAGGGGGGATACAATGAGCAGTTCTTC. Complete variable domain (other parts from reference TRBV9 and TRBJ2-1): DSGVTQTPKHLITATGQRVTLRCSPRSGDLSVYWYQQSLDQGLQFLIQYYNGEERAKGNILERFSAQQFPDLHSELNLSSLELGDSALYFCASSPGQGGYNEQFFGPGTRLTVL.

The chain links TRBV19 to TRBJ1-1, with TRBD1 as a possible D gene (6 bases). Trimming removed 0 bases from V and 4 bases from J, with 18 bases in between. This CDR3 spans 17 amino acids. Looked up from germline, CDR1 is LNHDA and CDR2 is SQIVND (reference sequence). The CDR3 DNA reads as TGTGCCAGTAGTATAGATCCCCGCTACCAGGGGCGCACTGAAGCTTTCTTT. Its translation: CASSIDPRYQGRTEAFF.

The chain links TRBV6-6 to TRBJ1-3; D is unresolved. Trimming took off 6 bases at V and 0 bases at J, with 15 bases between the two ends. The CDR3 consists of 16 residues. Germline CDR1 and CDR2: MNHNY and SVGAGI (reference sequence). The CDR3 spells CASSLDLKSSGNTIYF. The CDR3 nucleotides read TGTGCCAGCAGCCTCGATTTAAAGAGCTCTGGAAACACCATATATTTT.

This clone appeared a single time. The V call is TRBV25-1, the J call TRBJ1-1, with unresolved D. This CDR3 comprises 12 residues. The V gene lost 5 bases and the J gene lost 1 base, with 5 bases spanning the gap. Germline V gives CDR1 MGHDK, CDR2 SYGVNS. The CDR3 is CASSLPNTEAFF. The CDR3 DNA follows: TGTGCCAGCAGTCTCCCGAACACTGAAGCTTTCTTT.

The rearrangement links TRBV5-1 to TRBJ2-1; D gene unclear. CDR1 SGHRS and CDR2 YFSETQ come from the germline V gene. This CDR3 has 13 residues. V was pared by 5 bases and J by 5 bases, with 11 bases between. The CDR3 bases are TGCGCCAGCAGTTTTAGCACTAACAATGAGCAGTTCTTC. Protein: CASSFSTNNEQFF.

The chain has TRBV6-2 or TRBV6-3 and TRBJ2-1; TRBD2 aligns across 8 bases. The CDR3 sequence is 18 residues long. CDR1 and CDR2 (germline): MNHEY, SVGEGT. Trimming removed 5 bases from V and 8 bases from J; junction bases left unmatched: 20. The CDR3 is CASSKGGILAGGPDEQFF. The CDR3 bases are TGTGCCAGCAGTAAAGGTGGTATATTGGCGGGGGGCCCCGATGAGCAGTTCTTC.

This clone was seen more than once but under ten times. The CDR3 bases are TGTGCCAGCAGCGTAGCTCCGACTAGCAGGACAGATACGCAGTATTTT. Protein sequence: CASSVAPTSRTDTQYF. The chain carries TRBV9 and TRBJ2-3; TRBD2 matches at 7 bases. This CDR3 region has 16 residues. Losses at the gene ends were 0 bases for V and 3 bases for J; bases not matched to a gene: 7. The germline V gene encodes CDR1 SGDLS and CDR2 YYNGEE. Variable domain in full (rest from reference TRBV9 and TRBJ2-3): DSGVTQTPKHLITATGQRVTLRCSPRSGDLSVYWYQQSLDQGLQFLIQYYNGEERAKGNILERFSAQQFPDLHSELNLSSLELGDSALYFCASSVAPTSRTDTQYFGPGTRLTVL.

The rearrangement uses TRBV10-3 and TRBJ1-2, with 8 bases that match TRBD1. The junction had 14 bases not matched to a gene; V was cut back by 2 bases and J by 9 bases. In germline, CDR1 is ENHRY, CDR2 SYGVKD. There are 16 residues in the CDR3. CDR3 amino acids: CAISEGPGQVAFSYTF. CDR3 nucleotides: TGTGCCATCAGTGAGGGTCCGGGACAGGTGGCTTTTAGCTACACCTTC.

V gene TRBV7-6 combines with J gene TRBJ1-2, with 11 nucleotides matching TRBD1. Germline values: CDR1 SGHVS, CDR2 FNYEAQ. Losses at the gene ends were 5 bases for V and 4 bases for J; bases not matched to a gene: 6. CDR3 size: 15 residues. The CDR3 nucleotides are TGTGCCAGCAGCCCAGGGACAGGGGGACCCTATGGCTACACCTTC. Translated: CASSPGTGGPYGYTF.

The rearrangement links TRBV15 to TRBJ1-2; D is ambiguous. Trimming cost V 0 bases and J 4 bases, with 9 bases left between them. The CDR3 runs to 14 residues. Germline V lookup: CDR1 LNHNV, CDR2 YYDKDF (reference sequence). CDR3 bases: TGTGCCACCAGCAGAGAAGAACGGTCCTATGGCTACACCTTC. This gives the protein CATSREERSYGYTF.

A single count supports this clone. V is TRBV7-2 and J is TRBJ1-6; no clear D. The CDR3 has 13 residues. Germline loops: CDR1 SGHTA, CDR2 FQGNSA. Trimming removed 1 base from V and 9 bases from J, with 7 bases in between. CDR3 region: CASSLGEASPLHF. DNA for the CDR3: TGTGCCAGCAGCTTAGGGGAGGCTTCACCCCTCCACTTT.

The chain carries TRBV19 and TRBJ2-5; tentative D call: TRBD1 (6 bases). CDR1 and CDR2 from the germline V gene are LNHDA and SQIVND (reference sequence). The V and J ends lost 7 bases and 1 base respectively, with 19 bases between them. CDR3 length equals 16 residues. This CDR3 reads CASTVGAAPSQETQYF. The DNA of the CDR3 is TGTGCCAGTACGGTGGGGGCAGCCCCGTCCCAAGAGACCCAGTACTTC.

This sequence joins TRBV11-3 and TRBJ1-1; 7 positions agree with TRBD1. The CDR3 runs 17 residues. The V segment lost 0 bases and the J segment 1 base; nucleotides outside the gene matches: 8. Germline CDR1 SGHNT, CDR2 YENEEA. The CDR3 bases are TGTGCCAGCAGCTTAGATGCCGTGGGACAGACGAACACTGAAGCTTTCTTT. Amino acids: CASSLDAVGQTNTEAFF. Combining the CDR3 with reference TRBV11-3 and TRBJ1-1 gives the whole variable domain EAGVVQSPRYKIIEKKQPVAFWCNPISGHNTLYWYLQNLGQGPELLIRYENEEAVDDSQLPKDRFSAERLKGVDSTLKIQPAELGDSAVYLCASSLDAVGQTNTEAFFGQGTRLTVV.

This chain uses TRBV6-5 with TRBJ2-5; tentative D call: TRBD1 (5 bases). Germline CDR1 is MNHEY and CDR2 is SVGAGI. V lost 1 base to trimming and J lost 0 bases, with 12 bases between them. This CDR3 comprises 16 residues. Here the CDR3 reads CASSYFGATNQETQYF. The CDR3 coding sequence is TGTGCCAGCAGTTACTTTGGGGCTACAAACCAAGAGACCCAGTACTTC.

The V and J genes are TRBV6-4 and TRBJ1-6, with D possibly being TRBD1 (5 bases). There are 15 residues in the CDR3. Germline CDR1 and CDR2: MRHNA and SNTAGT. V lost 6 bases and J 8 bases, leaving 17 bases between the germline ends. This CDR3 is CASRRWGSQDSPLHF. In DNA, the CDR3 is TGTGCCAGCAGGAGGTGGGGCTCCCAGGATTCACCCCTCCACTTT.

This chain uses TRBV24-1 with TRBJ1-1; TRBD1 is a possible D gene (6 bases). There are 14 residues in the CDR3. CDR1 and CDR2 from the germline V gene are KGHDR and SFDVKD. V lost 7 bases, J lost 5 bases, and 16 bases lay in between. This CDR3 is CATRGAGIRTEAFF. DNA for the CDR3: TGTGCCACCAGGGGGGCAGGGATACGGACTGAAGCTTTCTTT.

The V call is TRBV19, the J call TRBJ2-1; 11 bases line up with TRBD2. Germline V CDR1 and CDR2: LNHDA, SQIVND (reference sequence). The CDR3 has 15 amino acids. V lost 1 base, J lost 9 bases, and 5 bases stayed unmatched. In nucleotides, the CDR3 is TGTGCCAGTAGTATAGTACTAGCGGGAGCCGGTGAGCAGTTCTTC. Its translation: CASSIVLAGAGEQFF.

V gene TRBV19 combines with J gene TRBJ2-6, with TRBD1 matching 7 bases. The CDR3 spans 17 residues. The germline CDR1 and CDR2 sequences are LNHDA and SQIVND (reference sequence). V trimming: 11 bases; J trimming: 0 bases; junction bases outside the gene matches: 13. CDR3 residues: CAAGDSALSSGANVLTF. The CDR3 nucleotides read TGTGCCGCAGGGGACAGCGCCCTCAGCTCTGGGGCCAACGTCCTGACTTTC.

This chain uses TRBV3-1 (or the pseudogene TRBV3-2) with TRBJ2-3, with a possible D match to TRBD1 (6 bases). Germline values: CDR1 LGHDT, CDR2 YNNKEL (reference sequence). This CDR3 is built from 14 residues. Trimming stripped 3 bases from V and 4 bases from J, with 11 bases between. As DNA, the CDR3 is TGTGCCAGCAGCCACTCCGGGACACCAGATACGCAGTATTTT. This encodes CASSHSGTPDTQYF.

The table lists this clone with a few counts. The CDR3: CASRPTPGQTEAFF. The DNA of the CDR3 is TGTGCCAGCAGACCTACTCCCGGACAGACTGAAGCTTTCTTT. This chain links TRBV6-2 or TRBV6-3 with TRBJ1-1; TRBD1 might be the D (6 bases). V was trimmed by 6 bases and J by 5 bases, leaving 16 bases between them. This CDR3 region has 14 residues. CDR1 is MNHEY, CDR2 SVGEGT, per germline.